The clone carrying this TCR beta chain was seen many times. Antigen specificity is unknown. The data originate from a study of molecular identifiers for immune sequencing clone quantification. Study-wide context: The replicate experiment used RNA from roughly 21,000 or 96,000 naive CD8 cells. This RNA was split into five aliquots, and four of them were sequenced. General study findings and limits: The share of molecules held by clones above 20 RNA copies was over 97% in effector cells and under 1% in naive cells.

A single record per CDR3 protein comes from TCRdb applying MiXCR to the PCR reads. The top ten hold over 1.3% of the sample, which has some 70,000 distinct CDR3 sequences, approximately 18% seen once. Construction of naive CD8 libraries employed about 17,000 to 1,100,000 sorted cells together with 10%, 30% or 50% RNA. The CDR3 extends over 15 amino acids. V lost 5 bases and J 0 bases, leaving 11 bases between the germline ends. The V gene's germline CDR1 is MNHEY and CDR2 SVGEGT. The rearrangement uses TRBV6-2 or TRBV6-3 and TRBJ2-4; D is undetermined. The sample comprised naive CD8+ T cells from blood, with Jurkat cell RNA spiked in. Subset given: FACS-sorted CD8+CD4-CCR7+CD45RA+ naive T cells. The sequence came from a human donor in good health. Some libraries in this study had Jurkat cell RNA spiked in. CDR3 region: CASSPTAEAKNIQYF. CDR3 in DNA: TGTGCCAGCAGTCCAACGGCCGAAGCCAAAAACATTCAGTACTTC.